This T cell receptor beta chain appears in the sequencing data of a study of cytomegalovirus exposure and HLA in healthy donors. The CDR3 is 14 residues long. The ends lost 3 bases at V and 6 bases at J; junction bases unmatched: 7. The germline CDR1 and CDR2 sequences are SGHKS and YYEKEE (reference sequence). The PCR contained 60 Vbeta and 13 Jbeta primers. Produced via immunoSEQ multiplex PCR; TCRdb's table is partial and in-frame only. The sample includes roughly 120,000 clones. The origin of this receptor is a young man in good health and CMV-seronegative. J is TRBJ2-7 and V is TRBV5-5; the match to TRBD1 covers 9 bases. The sample comprised PBMCs. CDR3 loop: CASSSGQGLREQYF. The CDR3 nucleotides read TGTGCCAGCAGCTCGGGACAGGGACTACGCGAGCAGTACTTC.